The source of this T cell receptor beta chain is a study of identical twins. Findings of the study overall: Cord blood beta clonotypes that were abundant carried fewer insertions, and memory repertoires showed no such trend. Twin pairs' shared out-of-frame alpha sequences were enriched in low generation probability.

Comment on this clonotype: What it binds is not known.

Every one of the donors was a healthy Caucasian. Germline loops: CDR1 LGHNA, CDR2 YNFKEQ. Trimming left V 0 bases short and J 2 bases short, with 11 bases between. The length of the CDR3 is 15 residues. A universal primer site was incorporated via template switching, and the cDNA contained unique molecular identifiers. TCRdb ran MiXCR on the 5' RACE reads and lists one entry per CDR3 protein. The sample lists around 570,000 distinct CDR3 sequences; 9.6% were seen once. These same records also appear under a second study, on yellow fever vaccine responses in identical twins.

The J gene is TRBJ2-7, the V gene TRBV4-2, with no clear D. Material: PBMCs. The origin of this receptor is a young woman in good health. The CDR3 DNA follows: TGTGCCAGCAGCCAAGAGGTGGGCCCGACCTACGAGCAGTACTTC. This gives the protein CASSQEVGPTYEQYF.